These T cell receptor beta chains were read from a single sample in a study of shared clonotypes between healthy human individuals. Libraries were prepared by immunoSEQ multiplex PCR; TCRdb keeps only in-frame clonotypes and omits some of them. The sample comprises 950,000 to 1,100,000 clones, around 74% of which are singletons, and around 1.5% rests with the top ten. The sample comprised memory CD4+ T cells sorted from blood. The source is a man younger than 30 in good health. Both conserved end residues are part of each CDR3. The D gene is left open where the match is weak.

v_call: TRBV10-3
d_call: TRBD1
j_call: TRBJ1-4
cdr3_nt: TGTGCCATCAGCCCTCAGACAGGGTCTAATGAAAAACTGTTTTTT
cdr3_aa: CAISPQTGSNEKLFF

v_call: TRBV6-5
d_call: NA
j_call: TRBJ2-7
cdr3_nt: TGTGCCAGCCAACGGAGCCCCCTCGAGCAGTACTTC
cdr3_aa: CASQRSPLEQYF

v_call: TRBV15
d_call: NA
j_call: TRBJ1-5
cdr3_nt: TGTGCCACCAGCAGAGAAAAGGGGGTCAATCAGCCCCAGCATTTT
cdr3_aa: CATSREKGVNQPQHF

v_call: TRBV28
d_call: NA
j_call: TRBJ2-3
cdr3_nt: TGTGCCAGCAGTTTAGCCCCGAGTCTGAGTGGAGATACGCAGTATTTT
cdr3_aa: CASSLAPSLSGDTQYF

v_call: TRBV7-9
d_call: NA
j_call: TRBJ2-7
cdr3_nt: TGTGCCAGCAGCTTAACAACGATCCCTCAGCAGTACTTC
cdr3_aa: CASSLTTIPQQYF

v_call: TRBV10-2
d_call: NA
j_call: TRBJ2-1
cdr3_nt: TGCGCCAGCACAGCGGCTCACAATGAGCAGTTCTTC
cdr3_aa: CASTAAHNEQFF

v_call: TRBV4-1
d_call: NA
j_call: TRBJ2-5
cdr3_nt: TGCGCCAGCAGCCAAGTTAGTGGTCCCCCGGGGGAGACCCAGTACTTC
cdr3_aa: CASSQVSGPPGETQYF

v_call: TRBV10-3
d_call: TRBD1
j_call: TRBJ2-7
cdr3_nt: TGTGCCATCGCCCCCTCCGGGACAGGGGGCAACGAGCAGTACTTC
cdr3_aa: CAIAPSGTGGNEQYF

v_call: TRBV7-2
d_call: NA
j_call: TRBJ1-4
cdr3_nt: TGTGCCAGCAGCTTAGGGCCCCAAGGAAAACTGTTTTTT
cdr3_aa: CASSLGPQGKLFF

v_call: TRBV20-1
d_call: NA
j_call: TRBJ2-7
cdr3_nt: TGCAGTGCCAACGAGCAGTACTTC
cdr3_aa: CSANEQYF

v_call: TRBV29-1
d_call: NA
j_call: TRBJ1-1
cdr3_nt: TGCAGCGCGCGGAATACCGGGGTCCACACTGAAGCTTTCTTT
cdr3_aa: CSARNTGVHTEAFF

v_call: TRBV19
d_call: TRBD2
j_call: TRBJ2-3
cdr3_nt: TGTGCCAGTTCTGAGACCGGGACTATATCAGATACGCAGTATTTT
cdr3_aa: CASSETGTISDTQYF

v_call: TRBV7-2
d_call: TRBD1
j_call: TRBJ1-4
cdr3_nt: TGTGCCAGCAGCCGACAGGGGATCGCAAAACTGTTTTTT
cdr3_aa: CASSRQGIAKLFF

v_call: TRBV6-6
d_call: NA
j_call: TRBJ2-7
cdr3_nt: TGTGCCAGCAGTTTGGGCAGCTCCTACGAGCAGTACTTC
cdr3_aa: CASSLGSSYEQYF

v_call: TRBV5-1
d_call: TRBD2
j_call: TRBJ2-1
cdr3_nt: TGCGCCAGCAACCCACTAGCGGGGAGCTACAATGAGCAGTTCTTC
cdr3_aa: CASNPLAGSYNEQFF

v_call: TRBV10-1
d_call: NA
j_call: TRBJ2-7
cdr3_nt: TGCGCCAGCGGCCTCTACTACGAGCAGTACTTC
cdr3_aa: CASGLYYEQYF

v_call: TRBV15
d_call: NA
j_call: TRBJ1-1
cdr3_nt: TGTGCCACCAGCGAAGGATCGGCTGAAAAAAAGGGCCTCGTAGCTTTCTTT
cdr3_aa: CATSEGSAEKKGLVAFF

v_call: TRBV7-6
d_call: TRBD1
j_call: TRBJ2-2
cdr3_nt: TGTGCCAGCAGCCAGTGGGACAGCAACACCGGGGAGCTGTTTTTT
cdr3_aa: CASSQWDSNTGELFF

v_call: TRBV25-1
d_call: NA
j_call: TRBJ2-3
cdr3_nt: TGTGCCAGTGGAGGCGGGCGCCCGGATACGCAGTATTTT
cdr3_aa: CASGGGRPDTQYF

v_call: TRBV6-1
d_call: TRBD1
j_call: TRBJ1-1
cdr3_nt: TGTGCCAGCACCGACAGGGCGGCCGCTTTCTTT
cdr3_aa: CASTDRAAAFF

v_call: TRBV28
d_call: NA
j_call: TRBJ2-5
cdr3_nt: TGTGCCAGCAGTACGCAGGGTACAGAGACCCAGTACTTC
cdr3_aa: CASSTQGTETQYF

v_call: TRBV7-2
d_call: NA
j_call: TRBJ1-5
cdr3_nt: TGTGCCAGCAGCTTAGACAGAGATCAGCCCCAGCATTTT
cdr3_aa: CASSLDRDQPQHF

v_call: TRBV4-1
d_call: NA
j_call: TRBJ2-3
cdr3_nt: TGCGCCAGCAGCCCTGTAAAATCAGACACAGATACGCAGTATTTT
cdr3_aa: CASSPVKSDTDTQYF

v_call: TRBV27
d_call: NA
j_call: TRBJ1-6
cdr3_nt: TGTGCCAGCAGTTTAGTACAGGGAAGGAGGGCTAATTCACCCCTCCACTTT
cdr3_aa: CASSLVQGRRANSPLHF

v_call: TRBV29-1
d_call: TRBD2
j_call: TRBJ2-3
cdr3_nt: TGCAGCGTGACAGCGGGGGGTGGGACAGATACGCAGTATTTT
cdr3_aa: CSVTAGGGTDTQYF

v_call: TRBV5-6
d_call: NA
j_call: TRBJ2-3
cdr3_nt: TGTGCCAGCAAGGGGGGGGCGAGCACAGATACGCAGTATTTT
cdr3_aa: CASKGGASTDTQYF

v_call: TRBV6-6
d_call: TRBD1
j_call: TRBJ1-3
cdr3_nt: TGTGCCAGCGGACAGGGGAGCTCTGGAAACACCATATATTTT
cdr3_aa: CASGQGSSGNTIYF

v_call: TRBV11-2
d_call: NA
j_call: TRBJ1-4
cdr3_nt: TGTGCCAGCAGCTCACCCTCATCCGGTTTAAGTGGAAAACTGTTTTTT
cdr3_aa: CASSSPSSGLSGKLFF